The 9 T cell receptor beta chains below come from one sample, sequenced in a study of a mutant IDH1 vaccine in newly diagnosed glioma. Stated time point: week 5, during vaccination. The investigators gave 300 ug of mutant IDH1 20-mer peptide in each vaccine dose, together with topical imiquimod. No antigens are known for them. The protocol was immunoSEQ multiplex PCR, while the TCRdb copy is restricted to in-frame clones and leaves out a portion. Seen here are over 25,000 clones, about nine tenths observed once, and the top ten hold about 3.1%. Sequencing used peripheral blood mononuclear cells (PBMCs), obtained from a glioma patient whose treatment included an IDH1 peptide vaccine. These receptors came from a woman aged 40 to 50 with glioma. Some clones in this sample may be carry-over from other donors' samples.

V gene TRBV9 combines with J gene TRBJ2-5, with D tentatively TRBD2 (7 bases). Trimming took off 2 bases at V and 4 bases at J, with 12 bases between the two ends. Germline V lookup: CDR1 SGDLS, CDR2 YYNGEE. This CDR3 comprises 14 residues. The CDR3 sequence: CASSVAGAAETQYF. CDR3 coding DNA: TGTGCCAGCAGCGTTGCGGGGGCAGCAGAGACCCAGTACTTC.

The chain recombines TRBV7-8 with TRBJ2-7; 8 bases match TRBD1. V was clipped by 3 bases and J by 6 bases; unmatched bases: 7. The CDR3 contains 14 residues. Germline V gives CDR1 SGHVS, CDR2 FQNEAQ. CDR3 DNA sequence: TGTGCCAGCAGCTTGCGACAGGGGAGGCTCGAGCAGTACTTC. It is translated as CASSLRQGRLEQYF.

This chain uses TRBV27 with TRBJ1-1, with a tentative D call TRBD1 (5 bases). V dropped 2 bases and J dropped 4 bases, with 8 bases sitting between them. CDR1 and CDR2 (germline): MNHEY, SMNVEV (reference sequence). This CDR3 has 13 residues. The CDR3 region has the DNA TGTGCCAGCAGTTTAGGGGGATCCACTGAAGCTTTCTTT. Encoded protein: CASSLGGSTEAFF.

The V gene is TRBV10-3, the J gene TRBJ2-5; 7 positions agree with TRBD2. Germline CDR1 is ENHRY and CDR2 is SYGVKD. The CDR3 sequence is 15 residues long. With 0 bases clipped from V and 1 base from J, the junction kept 2 bases outside the gene matches. CDR3: CAISESWTSQETQYF. The CDR3 DNA sequence: TGTGCCATCAGTGAGTCATGGACTAGCCAAGAGACCCAGTACTTC.

The V gene is TRBV7-3, the J gene TRBJ1-2, with 8 bases lining up with TRBD1. CDR3 length equals 15 residues. V shed 0 bases, J shed 8 bases, and the junction held 8 bases outside the gene matches. Per the germline V gene, CDR1 is SGHTA and CDR2 is FQGTGA. CDR3 DNA sequence: TGTGCCAGCAGCTTAACCCCGACAGGGGACGGCGGCTACACCTTC. Translation: CASSLTPTGDGGYTF.

Only one count was recorded for this clone. At one end the junction does not follow the germline gene, possibly because of a read error. The chain recombines TRBV5-5 with TRBJ2-1; the D gene is possibly TRBD1 (8 bases). The CDR3 loop spans 16 amino acids. Looked up from germline, CDR1 is SGHKS and CDR2 is YYEKEE (reference sequence). This CDR3 reads CASSPRGAGQAMSGVF. The CDR3 DNA reads TGTGCCAGCAGCCCGAGGGGGGCGGGACAGGCAATGAGCGGGGTCTTC.

The chain couples TRBV5-1 to TRBJ1-3, with D perhaps TRBD1 (6 bases). The CDR3 has 16 residues. Trimming stripped 4 bases from V and 2 bases from J, with 16 bases between. Germline CDR1 is SGHRS and CDR2 is YFSETQ. CDR3 in amino acids: CASSRLQGTTGNTIYF. The CDR3 nucleotides are TGCGCCAGCAGCCGATTACAGGGAACCACTGGAAACACCATATATTTT.

The chain is built from TRBV28 and TRBJ1-2; 9 bases align to TRBD1. The CDR3 loop spans 15 amino acids. Trimming at V came to 2 bases and at J to 2 bases, leaving 3 bases not matched to a gene. Germline loops: CDR1 MDHEN, CDR2 SYDVKM. CDR3 in amino acids: CASSLMTGGNYGYTF. CDR3 sequence (DNA): TGTGCCAGCAGTTTAATGACAGGGGGGAACTATGGCTACACCTTC.

This clone was seen more than once but under ten times. This sequence joins TRBV6-4 and TRBJ2-3, with D possibly TRBD2 on 6 matching bases. This CDR3 has 14 amino acids. The V gene's germline CDR1 is MRHNA and CDR2 SNTAGT. V lost 4 bases and J lost 4, with 12 bases in between. The CDR3 sequence is CASSATGEADTQYF. CDR3 sequence (DNA): TGTGCCAGCAGTGCGACGGGGGAGGCAGATACGCAGTATTTT.